This TCR beta chain was documented in a study of blood T cell repertoires in COVID-19. Only in-frame clones appear in the TCRdb table, and some are missing; sequencing was by immunoSEQ multiplex PCR. The sample shows 110,000 to 150,000 clones, approximately 83% of them seen only once. The CDR3 totals 16 residues. Between the trimmed V and J ends, which lost 0 bases and 0 bases, there was a span of 11 bases. Germline loops: CDR1 SGHNT, CDR2 YYREEE (reference sequence). The chain employs TRBV5-4 and TRBJ2-3; perhaps TRBD2 as D (6 bases). This TCR was recovered from a human donor in a cohort sampled during active COVID-19. Sample: peripheral blood. In DNA, the CDR3 is TGTGCCAGCAGCTTGGGAGTAGCGGCTAGCACAGATACGCAGTATTTT. Protein product: CASSLGVAASTDTQYF.